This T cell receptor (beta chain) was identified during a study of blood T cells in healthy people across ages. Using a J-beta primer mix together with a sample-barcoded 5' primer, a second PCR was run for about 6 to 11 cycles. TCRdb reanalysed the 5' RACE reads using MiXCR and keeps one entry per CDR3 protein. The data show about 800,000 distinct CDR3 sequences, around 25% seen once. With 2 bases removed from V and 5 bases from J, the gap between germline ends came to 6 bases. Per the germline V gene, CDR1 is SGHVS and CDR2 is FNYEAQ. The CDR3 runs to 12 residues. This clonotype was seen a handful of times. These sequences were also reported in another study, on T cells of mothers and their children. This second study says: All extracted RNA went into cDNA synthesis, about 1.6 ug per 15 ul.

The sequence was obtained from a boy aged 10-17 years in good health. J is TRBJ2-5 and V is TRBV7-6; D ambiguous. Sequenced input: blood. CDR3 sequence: CASSLMAETQYF. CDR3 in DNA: TGTGCCAGCAGCTTAATGGCGGAGACCCAGTACTTC.